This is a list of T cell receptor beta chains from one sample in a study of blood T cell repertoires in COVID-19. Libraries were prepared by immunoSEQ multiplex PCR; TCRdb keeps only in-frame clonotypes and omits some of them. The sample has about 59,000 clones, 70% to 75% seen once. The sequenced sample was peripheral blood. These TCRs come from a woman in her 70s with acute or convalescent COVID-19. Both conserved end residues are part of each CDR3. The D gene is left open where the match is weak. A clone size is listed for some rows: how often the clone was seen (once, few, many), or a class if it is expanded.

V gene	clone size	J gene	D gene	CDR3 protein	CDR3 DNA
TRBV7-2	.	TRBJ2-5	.	CASSRGMFQETQYF	TGTGCCAGCAGCAGAGGGATGTTCCAAGAGACCCAGTACTTC
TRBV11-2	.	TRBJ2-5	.	CASSRDFAGGETQYF	TGTGCCAGCAGTCGGGACTTTGCAGGAGGAGAGACCCAGTACTTC
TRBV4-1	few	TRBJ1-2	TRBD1	CASSQTGTIGYTF	TGCGCCAGCAGCCAGACAGGGACCATTGGCTACACCTTC
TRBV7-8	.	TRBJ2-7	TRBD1	CASSRLGQGIYEQYF	TGTGCCAGCAGCCGCCTGGGACAGGGGATCTACGAGCAGTACTTC
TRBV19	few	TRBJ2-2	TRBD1	CASGGQGTTGELFF	TGTGCCAGTGGGGGACAGGGGACCACCGGGGAGCTGTTTTTT
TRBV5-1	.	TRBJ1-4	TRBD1	CASSYAGTGDEKLFF	TGCGCCAGCAGCTACGCCGGGACAGGGGATGAAAAACTGTTTTTT
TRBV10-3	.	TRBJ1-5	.	CAISRDSNQPQHF	TGTGCCATCAGCAGGGATAGCAATCAGCCCCAGCATTTT
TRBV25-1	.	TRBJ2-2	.	CASSGPQHREIAGELFF	TGTGCCAGCAGTGGTCCCCAGCACAGGGAAATCGCCGGGGAGCTGTTTTTT
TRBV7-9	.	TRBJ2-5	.	CASSFDTSETQYF	TGTGCCAGCAGCTTTGATACTTCGGAGACCCAGTACTTC
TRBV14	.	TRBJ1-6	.	CASSPRAGEGSPLHF	TGTGCCAGCAGCCCTCGAGCAGGGGAAGGTTCACCCCTCCACTTT
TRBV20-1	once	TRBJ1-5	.	CSASQPGMKSQPQHF	TGCAGTGCTAGTCAGCCCGGGATGAAGAGTCAGCCCCAGCATTTT
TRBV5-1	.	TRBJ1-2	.	CASSFPGNPYGYTF	TGCGCCAGCAGCTTCCCAGGGAACCCCTATGGCTACACCTTC
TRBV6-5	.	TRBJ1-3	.	CASRAGGLGNTIYF	TGTGCCAGCCGGGCGGGGGGCCTAGGAAACACCATATATTTT
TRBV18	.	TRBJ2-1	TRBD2	CASSPDFSGGAGEQFF	TGTGCCAGCTCACCAGACTTCAGCGGGGGGGCCGGTGAGCAGTTCTTC
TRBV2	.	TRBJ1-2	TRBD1	CASSYRGGGYTF	TGTGCCAGCAGTTACAGGGGTGGTGGCTACACCTTC
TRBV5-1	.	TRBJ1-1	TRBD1	CASSMGQILNTEAFF	TGCGCCAGCAGCATGGGACAGATTTTGAACACTGAAGCTTTCTTT
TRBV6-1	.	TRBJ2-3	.	CASSEGLSGADTQYF	TGTGCCAGCAGTGAAGGACTTTCCGGGGCAGATACGCAGTATTTT
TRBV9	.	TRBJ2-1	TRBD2	CASSVEGGGANEQFF	TGTGCCAGCAGCGTAGAAGGCGGGGGGGCTAATGAGCAGTTCTTC
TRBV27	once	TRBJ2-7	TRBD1	CASRYQTGGPSEQYF	TGTGCCAGCAGATACCAAACAGGGGGCCCCAGCGAGCAGTACTTC
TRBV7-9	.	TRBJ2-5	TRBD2	CASSRGGTQETQYF	TGTGCCAGCAGCCGGGGGGGGACACAAGAGACCCAGTACTTC
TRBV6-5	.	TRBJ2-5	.	CASSRTGSLSAQYF	TGTGCCAGCAGTCGTACGGGGAGCCTTTCGGCCCAGTACTTC
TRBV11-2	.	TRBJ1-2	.	CASSLGLGRGGYTF	TGTGCCAGCAGCTTAGGATTGGGGAGAGGAGGCTACACCTTC
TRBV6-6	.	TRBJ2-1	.	CASSRNSDSYSSYNEQFF	TGTGCCAGCAGCCGAAACTCGGACAGTTACTCTTCCTACAATGAGCAGTTCTTC
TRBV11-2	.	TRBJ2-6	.	CASSLRTVTSGANVLTF	TGTGCCAGCAGCCTACGGACTGTGACCTCTGGGGCCAACGTCCTGACTTTC
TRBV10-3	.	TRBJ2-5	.	CAISTSQTQYF	TGTGCCATCAGTACATCTCAGACCCAGTACTTC
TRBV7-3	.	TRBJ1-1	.	CASSLNRVVGNTEAFF	TGTGCCAGCAGCTTAAATCGGGTGGTCGGGAACACTGAAGCTTTCTTT
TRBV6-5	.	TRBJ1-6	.	CASSYAGNAYNSPLHF	TGTGCCAGCAGTTACGCGGGGAATGCCTATAATTCACCCCTCCACTTT
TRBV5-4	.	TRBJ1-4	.	CASSLIRGGNEKLFF	TGTGCCAGCAGCTTGATTAGGGGGGGGAATGAAAAACTGTTTTTT
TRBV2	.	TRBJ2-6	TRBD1	CASGGTGSGVLTF	TGTGCCAGCGGGGGGACAGGGTCCGGAGTCCTGACTTTC
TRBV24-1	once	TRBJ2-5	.	CATSDSGGRTETQYF	TGTGCCACCAGTGATTCCGGGGGGCGCACAGAGACCCAGTACTTC
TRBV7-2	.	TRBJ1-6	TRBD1	CASSSGQVTPLHF	TGTGCCAGCAGCTCTGGACAGGTGACACCCCTCCACTTT
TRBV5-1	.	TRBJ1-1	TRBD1	CASSSLTQGAWGNTEAFF	TGCGCCAGCAGTTCTTTAACGCAGGGGGCTTGGGGGAACACTGAAGCTTTCTTT
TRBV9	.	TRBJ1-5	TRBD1	CASSGQGARQPQHF	TGTGCCAGCAGCGGACAGGGGGCCCGTCAGCCCCAGCATTTT
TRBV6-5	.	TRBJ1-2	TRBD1	CASGGTGSSNGYTF	TGTGCCAGCGGGGGGACAGGGTCATCAAATGGCTACACCTTC
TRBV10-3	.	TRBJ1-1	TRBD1	CAIGPGQGDTEAFF	TGTGCCATCGGGCCCGGACAGGGGGACACTGAAGCTTTCTTT
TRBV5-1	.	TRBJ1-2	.	CASRQRLGANYGYTF	TGCGCCAGCCGACAGAGATTAGGAGCTAACTATGGCTACACCTTC